These 19 T cell receptor beta chains came from one sample sequenced in a study of beta chain features in type 1 diabetes. The entirety of the isolated RNA underwent reverse transcription, so expressed TCRB transcripts were sequenced. TCRdb's table, derived via immunoSEQ multiplex PCR, lists solely in-frame clones and lacks some. In the table there are about 160,000 clones, approximately 9.9% of which are singletons. The sample comprised central memory CD4+ T cells from blood. All receptors derive from a young woman in good health.

The genes are TRBV5-1 and TRBJ1-2, with TRBD1 identical over 7 bases. The CDR3 totals 12 residues. Germline CDR1 and CDR2: SGHRS and YFSETQ. J gave up 8 bases and V 2 bases, and 3 bases lay outside the gene matches. The chain's CDR3 is CASSLQGSGYTF. CDR3 in DNA: TGCGCCAGCAGCTTACAGGGGAGCGGCTACACCTTC.

This clone was observed a few times. The chain carries TRBV6-5 and TRBJ2-7, with 7 bases matching TRBD1. The CDR3 runs 13 residues. Germline assignment: CDR1 MNHEY and CDR2 SVGAGI. The trim removed 8 bases at V and 4 bases at J, leaving 8 bases unmatched. The DNA for the CDR3 is TGTGCCAGCGCCCGGGACAGAGAGTACGAGCAGTACTTC. Translating gives CASARDREYEQYF.

This clone was picked up a small number of times. V is TRBV4-1 and J is TRBJ2-1, with a weak D call TRBD1 (6 bases). Trimming left V 2 bases short and J 10 bases short, with 12 bases between. CDR3 length equals 13 residues. The germline V gene encodes CDR1 MGHRA and CDR2 YSYEKL. The chain's CDR3 is CASSQPNDREQFF. Here the CDR3 DNA reads TGCGCCAGCAGCCAACCCAACGACAGGGAGCAGTTCTTC.

The CDR3 is CASRMQGNQPQHF. CDR3 bases: TGTGCCAGCAGGATGCAGGGAAATCAGCCCCAGCATTTT. The V gene is TRBV6-5, the J gene TRBJ1-5, with D perhaps matching TRBD1 (5 bases). CDR1 MNHEY and CDR2 SVGAGI come from the germline V gene. With 6 bases removed from V and 4 bases from J, the gap between germline ends came to 10 bases. The length of the CDR3 is 13 residues.

This clone turned up a few times. V usage is TRBV2 and J usage is TRBJ2-1; 12 nucleotides align to TRBD1. With 2 bases clipped from V and 9 bases from J, the junction kept 5 bases outside the gene matches. The CDR3 runs to 15 residues. Germline V gives CDR1 SNHLY, CDR2 FYNNEI. For the CDR3, the DNA is TGTGCCAGCAGTGAAAGGGGACAGGGGGCAGTTGAGCAGTTCTTC. Its protein product is CASSERGQGAVEQFF.

V and J are TRBV5-6 and TRBJ1-4; TRBD1 aligns across 8 bases. CDR3 length: 15 residues. The germline V gene encodes CDR1 SGHDT and CDR2 YYEEEE. Trimming cost V 2 bases and J 6 bases; bases outside gene matches: 6. The CDR3 here is CASSFGTGGDEKLFF. In DNA, the CDR3 is TGTGCCAGCAGCTTTGGGACAGGAGGGGATGAAAAACTGTTTTTT.

This clone was seen a few times. The CDR3 spells CASTRGATTDTQYF. The CDR3 DNA reads as TGTGCCAGCACCCGGGGGGCGACCACAGATACGCAGTATTTT. V and J are TRBV6-1 and TRBJ2-3, with D possibly TRBD2 on 7 matching bases. V was pared by 7 bases and J by 2 bases, with 13 bases between. There are 14 residues in the CDR3. CDR1 MNHNS and CDR2 SASEGT come from the germline V gene.

The chain uses TRBV9 and TRBJ2-3, with 7 positions matching TRBD2. CDR3 length equals 15 residues. The germline V gene encodes CDR1 SGDLS and CDR2 YYNGEE. The trim removed 0 bases at V and 2 bases at J, leaving 3 bases unmatched. Written as DNA, the CDR3 is TGTGCCAGCAGCGTAGCGGGAGGACTCACAGATACGCAGTATTTT. Protein: CASSVAGGLTDTQYF. Full variable domain (rest looked up from reference TRBV9 and TRBJ2-3): DSGVTQTPKHLITATGQRVTLRCSPRSGDLSVYWYQQSLDQGLQFLIQYYNGEERAKGNILERFSAQQFPDLHSELNLSSLELGDSALYFCASSVAGGLTDTQYFGPGTRLTVL.

There are a few counts of this clone. The V and J genes are TRBV6-4 and TRBJ2-2, with a weak D call TRBD1 (5 bases). CDR3 size: 13 residues. Trimming left V 5 bases short and J 5 bases short, with 9 bases between. Germline lookup yields CDR1 MRHNA and CDR2 SNTAGT. The chain's CDR3 is CASSLQGTGELFF. The CDR3, as DNA: TGTGCCAGCAGTCTCCAGGGTACCGGGGAGCTGTTTTTT.

This clone has a handful of counts. The rearrangement joins TRBV14 to TRBJ1-2; D uncertain. The length of the CDR3 is 14 residues. Per germline, CDR1 SGHDN and CDR2 FVKESK. V lost 6 bases and J 2 bases, leaving 13 bases between the germline ends. DNA for the CDR3: TGTGCCAGCAGTCCTCCGGGAGGGAACTATGGCTACACCTTC. Its protein product is CASSPPGGNYGYTF.

The V gene is TRBV27, the J gene TRBJ1-2; D remains unclear. V lost 8 bases to trimming and J lost 4 bases, with 17 bases between them. Germline lookup yields CDR1 MNHEY and CDR2 SMNVEV (reference sequence). The CDR3 contains 14 residues. The CDR3 bases are TGTGCCAGCCCCCCGTTTCCGACTCGCTATGGCTACACCTTC. Translating gives CASPPFPTRYGYTF.

This rearrangement joins TRBV15 to TRBJ1-2; D gene ambiguous. Germline V gene data show CDR1 as LNHNV and CDR2 as YYDKDF (reference sequence). V lost 8 bases and J lost 2, with 15 bases in between. The CDR3 covers 14 residues. The DNA for the CDR3 is TGTGCCACCCGAGAGGGAGCTTCCAACTATGGCTACACCTTC. This translates into CATREGASNYGYTF.

This sequence joins TRBV7-3 and TRBJ2-3; 8 nucleotides agree with TRBD1. Losses at the gene ends were 0 bases for V and 5 bases for J; bases not matched to a gene: 4. Germline lookup yields CDR1 SGHTA and CDR2 FQGTGA. The CDR3 loop spans 15 amino acids. The CDR3 DNA reads TGTGCCAGCAGCTTAACGGGCAGGGGGCGAGATACGCAGTATTTT. It codes for CASSLTGRGRDTQYF. The complete variable domain, with remaining parts taken from reference TRBV7-3 and TRBJ2-3, reads GAGVSQTPSNKVTEKGKYVELRCDPISGHTALYWYRQSLGQGPEFLIYFQGTGAADDSGLPNDRFFAVRPEGSVSTLKIQRTERGDSAVYLCASSLTGRGRDTQYFGPGTRLTVL.

The genes are TRBV19 and TRBJ1-1; D gene ambiguous. This CDR3 region has 15 residues. Trimming took off 2 bases at V and 1 base at J, with 11 bases between the two ends. Per germline, CDR1 LNHDA and CDR2 SQIVND (reference sequence). CDR3 sequence (DNA): TGTGCCAGTAGTATACCTTCACCGGGGAACACTGAAGCTTTCTTT. Translating gives CASSIPSPGNTEAFF.

The chain has TRBV18 and TRBJ2-5; 10 bases fit TRBD2. The CDR3 is made up of 13 amino acids. V lost 5 bases to trimming and J lost 5 bases; unmatched junction nucleotides: 2. Germline V lookup: CDR1 KGHSH, CDR2 LQKENI. The CDR3: CASSGGLAETQYF. For the CDR3, the DNA is TGTGCCAGCTCAGGGGGACTAGCGGAGACCCAGTACTTC. Using reference TRBV18 and TRBJ2-5 for the parts outside the CDR3, the full variable domain is NAGVMQNPRHLVRRRGQEARLRCSPMKGHSHVYWYRQLPEEGLKFMVYLQKENIIDESGMPKERFSAEFPKEGPSILRIQQVVRGDSAAYFCASSGGLAETQYFGPGTRLLVL.

This clone was seen repeatedly, ten times or more. The J gene is TRBJ1-2, the V gene TRBV9; unclear D gene. The CDR3 runs 13 residues. In germline, CDR1 is SGDLS, CDR2 YYNGEE. V dropped 4 bases and J dropped 3 bases, with 10 bases sitting between them. CDR3 region: CASSSGSDYGYTF. For the CDR3, the DNA is TGTGCCAGCAGCTCGGGGAGTGACTATGGCTACACCTTC.

In its sample, this clone was seen a few times. The chain is built from TRBV2 and TRBJ2-7, with 10 bases matching TRBD1. The germline gives CDR1 SNHLY, CDR2 FYNNEI. CDR3 size: 14 residues. V lost 2 bases to trimming and J lost 6 bases; unmatched junction nucleotides: 4. The DNA of the CDR3 is TGTGCCAGCAGTGAACCGGGACAGGGGCCCGAGCAGTACTTC. Encoded protein: CASSEPGQGPEQYF.

This clone occurred a few times. The chain is built from TRBV30 and TRBJ2-5; D is undetermined. The CDR3 contains 11 residues. The V end lost 4 bases, the J end lost 5 bases, and 8 bases lay between the germline ends. Germline V gene sequence: CDR1 GTSNPN, CDR2 SVGIG (reference sequence). CDR3 protein: CAWISRETQYF. For the CDR3, the DNA is TGTGCCTGGATTTCACGGGAGACCCAGTACTTC.

Only a few counts were recorded for this clone. The rearrangement joins TRBV28 to TRBJ1-1, with no clear D. Germline V gene lookup returns CDR1 MDHEN and CDR2 SYDVKM. The CDR3 has 11 amino acids. Trimming stripped 2 bases from V and 7 bases from J, with 5 bases between. The CDR3 protein is CASSLPNEAFF. The CDR3 coding sequence is TGTGCCAGCAGTTTACCCAATGAAGCTTTCTTT.